Presented here are 28 T cell receptor beta chains from one specimen sequenced in a study of cytomegalovirus exposure and HLA in healthy donors. Primers included in the PCR were 60 Vbeta and 13 Jbeta primers. The data were produced by immunoSEQ multiplex PCR, yet TCRdb's version contains in-frame clones alone and is incomplete. The sample holds under 130,000 clones; approximately 11% are singletons and the top ten take 16%. What was sequenced was PBMCs. These receptors were obtained from a man aged 40-50 years in good health and CMV-seropositive.

The chain uses TRBV29-1 and TRBJ2-5, with 8 bases that match TRBD2. CDR1 is SQVTM and CDR2 is ANQGSEA in the germline V gene. The junction had 3 bases not matched to a gene; V was cut back by 7 bases and J by 5 bases. The CDR3 is 11 amino acids. The CDR3: CSAGLDETQYF. For the CDR3, the DNA is TGCAGCGCGGGACTAGATGAGACCCAGTACTTC.

The rearrangement links TRBV27 to TRBJ1-5; TRBD1 agrees at 10 bases. The CDR3 consists of 16 residues. V dropped 5 bases and J dropped 3; count of bases not matched to a gene: 7. The germline CDR1 and CDR2 sequences are MNHEY and SMNVEV (reference sequence). The CDR3 bases are TGTGCCAGCAGTCCCCGACAGGGGGCCGCCAATCAGCCCCAGCATTTT. Its translation: CASSPRQGAANQPQHF.

This clone was counted between two and nine times. The V and J genes are TRBV5-4 and TRBJ2-5, with TRBD2 as a possible D gene (6 bases). Trimming removed 4 bases at V and 7 bases at J, with 14 bases between. Germline-derived CDR1 and CDR2 are SGHNT and YYREEE (reference sequence). The CDR3 extends over 13 amino acids. The CDR3 loop reads CASSRDGGGTQYF. CDR3 nucleotides: TGTGCCAGCAGCAGGGACGGGGGAGGGACCCAGTACTTC.

This clone occurred a few times. The V and J genes are TRBV28 and TRBJ1-2; D gene unclear. There are 13 residues in the CDR3. Germline CDR1 is MDHEN and CDR2 is SYDVKM. V dropped 3 bases and J dropped 4 bases, with 9 bases sitting between them. CDR3: CASSLSRLYGYTF. The CDR3 nucleotides read TGTGCCAGCAGTTTGAGCAGGCTCTATGGCTACACCTTC.

For this clone: This likely comes from a read error, as the CDR3 has no conserved phenylalanine or tryptophan at its end. The DNA is left out, because the CDR3 cannot be placed on it with certainty; the CDR3 is given as TCRdb lists it. The chain carries TRBV25-1 and TRBJ2-2; TRBD1 is the table's D call and was not checked against the DNA. The CDR3 spans 14 residues, counting both ends. Germline V lookup: CDR1 MGHDK, CDR2 SYGVNS. The CDR3 spells CASSDGTDTGEMFL.

This chain uses TRBV19 with TRBJ2-3; 12 bases align to TRBD2. Germline V lookup: CDR1 LNHDA, CDR2 SQIVND (reference sequence). Germline trimming cut 5 bases from V and 3 bases from J; bases unmatched to any gene: 3. This CDR3 spans 15 amino acids. CDR3 nucleotides: TGTGCCAGTAGTCCTGGGACTAGCGGGACAGATACGCAGTATTTT. It codes for CASSPGTSGTDTQYF.

The rearrangement joins TRBV5-1 to TRBJ2-5, with D unresolved. Germline assignment: CDR1 SGHRS and CDR2 YFSETQ. The CDR3 has 14 amino acids. Deletions cut 4 bases from V and 0 bases from J, with 10 bases between. The CDR3 nucleotides are TGCGCCAGCAGCCCGTTAACTAACCAAGAGACCCAGTACTTC. This encodes CASSPLTNQETQYF.

The chain is built from TRBV29-1 and TRBJ2-7; D might be TRBD2 (5 bases). Germline V lookup: CDR1 SQVTM, CDR2 ANQGSEA. The CDR3 contains 13 residues. Trimming shortened V by 4 bases and J by 1 base, and 11 bases separated the two germline ends. The CDR3 DNA is TGCAGCGTTGGGGCTGGCGGGTCCTACGAGCAGTACTTC. It specifies CSVGAGGSYEQYF.

The chain joins TRBV7-9 to TRBJ2-7; D is possibly TRBD2 (6 bases). Between the trimmed V and J ends, which lost 5 bases and 0 bases, there was a span of 14 bases. CDR1 is SEHNR, CDR2 FQNEAQ, per germline (reference sequence). The CDR3 runs 15 residues. The CDR3 DNA reads as TGTGCCAGCAGCCCGCGGGGCTCGGACTCCTACGAGCAGTACTTC. Translated: CASSPRGSDSYEQYF.

In its sample, this clone was seen a few times. The genes are TRBV6-4 and TRBJ2-2; D is perhaps TRBD2 (5 bases). This CDR3 has 13 residues. Trimming took off 6 bases at V and 4 bases at J, with 9 bases between the two ends. Germline V gives CDR1 MRHNA, CDR2 SNTAGT. This CDR3 reads CASRSGFTGELFF. DNA of the CDR3: TGTGCCAGCAGATCGGGATTCACCGGGGAGCTGTTTTTT.

This clone was found a few times. The chain employs TRBV7-2 and TRBJ2-3, with 8 positions matching TRBD2. This CDR3 spans 14 amino acids. Germline CDR1 reads SGHTA; CDR2 reads FQGNSA. J was trimmed by 4 bases and V by 3 bases; bases with no gene match: 3. CDR3 residues: CASSLGLDADTQYF. The CDR3 bases are TGTGCCAGCAGCTTGGGACTAGACGCAGATACGCAGTATTTT.

This clone was seen a handful of times. J is TRBJ1-1 and V is TRBV19; 7 nucleotides line up with TRBD1. With V trimmed by 5 bases and J by 8 bases, 2 bases remained unmatched. The CDR3 has 11 amino acids. Germline values: CDR1 LNHDA, CDR2 SQIVND (reference sequence). CDR3 nucleotide sequence: TGTGCCAGTAGTCTACAGGGGGAAGCTTTCTTT. This translates into CASSLQGEAFF. Full variable domain (missing parts from reference TRBV19 and TRBJ1-1): DGGITQSPKYLFRKEGQNVTLSCEQNLNHDAMYWYRQDPGQGLRLIYYSQIVNDFQKGDIAEGYSVSREKKESFPLTVTSAQKNPTAFYLCASSLQGEAFFGQGTRLTVV.

This clone was seen a handful of times. The chain carries TRBV29-1 and TRBJ2-7, with a tentative D call TRBD1 (6 bases). Germline CDR1 SQVTM, CDR2 ANQGSEA. V shed 1 base and J shed 3 bases, with 7 bases lying between them. The CDR3 sequence is 12 residues long. The CDR3 DNA follows: TGCAGCGTTGAAGCGGACAGCTACGAGCAGTACTTC. As protein: CSVEADSYEQYF.

The chain combines TRBV6-5 with TRBJ2-7; 9 bases are a match to TRBD2. CDR3 length: 15 residues. With V trimmed by 8 bases and J by 1 base, 9 bases remained unmatched. Germline-derived CDR1 and CDR2 are MNHEY and SVGAGI. The CDR3 coding sequence is TGTGCCAGCCGTAGTGTGAGCGGGAGGTCCTACGAGCAGTACTTC. Protein sequence: CASRSVSGRSYEQYF.

This rearrangement joins TRBV7-2 to TRBJ1-2; 9 bases map to TRBD1. Germline loops: CDR1 SGHTA, CDR2 FQGNSA. The trim removed 8 bases at V and 2 bases at J, leaving 9 bases unmatched. This CDR3 has 15 amino acids. CDR3 nucleotide sequence: TGTGCCAGCGGGGACAGGGCTTCAAGGAACTATGGCTACACCTTC. This codes for CASGDRASRNYGYTF.

This clone showed up just a few times. The chain carries TRBV6-1 and TRBJ2-1; TRBD1 matches 8 bases. J was trimmed by 8 bases and V by 6 bases; bases with no gene match: 9. CDR3 length: 14 amino acids. Germline V gene lookup returns CDR1 MNHNS and CDR2 SASEGT. CDR3 sequence: CASRRTGFVDEQFF. The CDR3 bases are TGTGCCAGCAGGAGGACAGGGTTTGTGGATGAGCAGTTCTTC.

The V call is TRBV2, the J call TRBJ1-5, with D unresolved. CDR3 length: 13 amino acids. CDR1 is SNHLY and CDR2 is FYNNEI in the germline V gene. V was trimmed by 4 bases and J by 2 bases, leaving 6 bases between them. The DNA for the CDR3 is TGTGCCAGCAGTGGGCAGGGCAATCAGCCCCAGCATTTT. Residues: CASSGQGNQPQHF.

The chain uses TRBV25-1 and TRBJ2-3; TRBD2 matches at 11 bases. This CDR3 has 17 residues. Germline-derived CDR1 and CDR2 are MGHDK and SYGVNS. Trimming took 2 bases from V and 2 from J; bases not matched to a gene: 6. CDR3 sequence reads: CASSERGLAAFTDTQYF. The DNA of the CDR3 is TGTGCCAGCAGTGAACGGGGACTAGCGGCCTTCACAGATACGCAGTATTTT.

The genes are TRBV28 and TRBJ1-2; perhaps TRBD1 as D (5 bases). This CDR3 has 14 amino acids. Germline loops: CDR1 MDHEN, CDR2 SYDVKM. V lost 2 bases, J lost 9 bases, and 16 bases lay in between. The CDR3: CASSLSFDRASYTF. For the CDR3, the DNA is TGTGCCAGCAGTTTAAGTTTCGACAGAGCTAGCTACACCTTC.

This sequence joins TRBV5-6 and TRBJ2-3, with a weak D call TRBD1 (6 bases). V dropped 4 bases and J dropped 2 bases, with 20 bases sitting between them. Germline V gene lookup returns CDR1 SGHDT and CDR2 YYEEEE. CDR3 length: 17 residues. The CDR3 region is CASSGQLQGFNTDTQYF. The CDR3 nucleotides read TGTGCCAGCAGCGGCCAATTACAGGGATTTAACACAGATACGCAGTATTTT. The full variable domain, in which reference TRBV5-6 and TRBJ2-3 provide the parts outside the CDR3, is DAGVTQSPTHLIKTRGQQVTLRCSPKSGHDTVSWYQQALGQGPQFIFQYYEEEERQRGNFPDRFSGHQFPNYSSELNVNALLLGDSALYLCASSGQLQGFNTDTQYFGPGTRLTVL.

This chain links TRBV5-4 with TRBJ2-3; 7 bases map to TRBD2. The CDR3 covers 16 residues. Per the germline V gene, CDR1 is SGHNT and CDR2 is YYREEE (reference sequence). V dropped 1 base and J dropped 2; count of bases not matched to a gene: 7. CDR3 in amino acids: CASSLRVAGLTDTQYF. The CDR3 DNA reads as TGTGCCAGCAGCTTGCGGGTAGCGGGCCTCACAGATACGCAGTATTTT.

This clone was found a few times. This chain links TRBV2 with TRBJ2-7; 7 bases are a match to TRBD1. CDR1 and CDR2 from the germline V gene are SNHLY and FYNNEI. The CDR3 runs 11 residues. Germline trimming cut 6 bases from V and 9 bases from J; bases unmatched to any gene: 5. The CDR3 DNA sequence: TGTGCCAGCAGAGACAGGGTGGGGCAGTACTTC. Amino acid sequence: CASRDRVGQYF. The whole variable domain, remainder taken from reference TRBV2 and TRBJ2-7, is EPEVTQTPSHQVTQMGQEVILRCVPISNHLYFYWYRQILGQKVEFLVSFYNNEISEKSEIFDDQFSVERPDGSNFTLKIRSTKLEDSAMYFCASRDRVGQYFGPGTRLTVT.

This clone was found a few times. The same CDR3 can be traced to other DNA sequences in this sample. This chain connects TRBV9 to TRBJ1-2; D remains unclear. This CDR3 has 12 amino acids. V was clipped by 0 bases and J by 5 bases, with 5 bases between them. Looked up from germline, CDR1 is SGDLS and CDR2 is YYNGEE. The CDR3 nucleotides read TGTGCCAGCAGCGTAGCGGGGTATGGCTACACCTTC. Protein sequence: CASSVAGYGYTF.

Points on this clone: The CDR3 carries no conserved terminal phenylalanine or tryptophan, so it likely arises from a read error. The chain is built from TRBV10-3 and TRBJ1-2; no reliable D call. In germline, CDR1 is ENHRY, CDR2 SYGVKD. V was cut by 4 bases and J by 10 bases, with 19 bases left in between. This CDR3 region has 14 residues. CDR3 residues: CAISGGVLENDYTV. CDR3 DNA: TGTGCCATCAGTGGTGGTGTCTTAGAGAATGACTACACCGTC.

A remark on this clone: An end of the junction does not agree with germline; a read error may underlie this. The gene calls are TRBV6-1 and TRBJ1-3, with D possibly matching TRBD1 (5 bases). This CDR3 is 15 amino acids long. CDR1 is MNHNS and CDR2 is SASEGT in the germline V gene. CDR3 loop: CASSEDGTTGTTIYF. For the CDR3, the DNA is TGTGCCAGCAGTGAAGATGGGACTACTGGAACCACCATATATTTT.

The V call is TRBV4-3, the J call TRBJ2-7; the match to TRBD1 covers 7 bases. This CDR3 has 17 residues. Trimming took 4 bases from V and 1 from J; bases not matched to a gene: 13. The germline gives CDR1 LGHNA, CDR2 YSLEER. The CDR3 region has the DNA TGCGCCAGCAGCCTATCGGGACAGCCAGGGTGGTCCTACGAGCAGTACTTC. It specifies CASSLSGQPGWSYEQYF.

V gene TRBV29-1 combines with J gene TRBJ1-4; D is unclear. This CDR3 region has 13 residues. The germline V gene encodes CDR1 SQVTM and CDR2 ANQGSEA. V lost 4 bases and J lost 0, with 6 bases in between. The CDR3 region is CSVATTTNEKLFF. The CDR3 nucleotides read TGCAGCGTTGCGACAACAACTAATGAAAAACTGTTTTTT. Looking up the rest from reference TRBV29-1 and TRBJ1-4 gives the full variable domain: SAVISQKPSRDICQRGTSLTIQCQVDSQVTMMFWYRQQPGQSLTLIATANQGSEATYESGFVIDKFPISRPNLTFSTLTVSNMSPEDSSIYLCSVATTTNEKLFFGSGTQLSVL.

This clone was counted between two and nine times. This chain links TRBV29-1 with TRBJ1-2, with a weak D call TRBD1 (6 bases). This CDR3 region has 12 residues. Germline V gene lookup returns CDR1 SQVTM and CDR2 ANQGSEA. Trimming removed 7 bases at V and 8 bases at J, with 17 bases between. The CDR3, as DNA: TGCAGCGGGTGGGGGGGGCTGGGCGGCTACACCTTC. It is translated as CSGWGGLGGYTF. Together with reference TRBV29-1 and TRBJ1-2, the CDR3 gives the full variable domain: SAVISQKPSRDICQRGTSLTIQCQVDSQVTMMFWYRQQPGQSLTLIATANQGSEATYESGFVIDKFPISRPNLTFSTLTVSNMSPEDSSIYLCSGWGGLGGYTFGSGTRLTVV.